Listed below are T cell receptor beta chains from one sample, sequenced in a study of CD8+ T cells in alopecia areata. The data were produced by immunoSEQ multiplex PCR, yet TCRdb's version contains in-frame clones alone and is incomplete. This table holds roughly 130,000 clones, 58% found once. The sample consisted of CD4+ T cells sorted from blood, taken at week 0. The receptors were gathered from a human donor with alopecia areata. The CDR3 runs from the conserved cysteine through the conserved F or W. The D gene is left open where the match is weak. Clone size is not always given. Where it is, it says once, few, many or a class for expanded clones.

length	V	size	J	D	DNA	CDR3
15	TRBV29-1	.	TRBJ2-1	.	TGCAGCGTTGTGCCGCTGCGGGTCTCTTCCAATGAGCAGTTCTTC	CSVVPLRVSSNEQFF
15	TRBV19	.	TRBJ2-2	.	TGTGCCAGTAGGGGTCGTGAGTCGAACACCGGGGAGCTGTTTTTT	CASRGRESNTGELFF
13	TRBV19	.	TRBJ2-1	.	TGTGCCAGTAGTATAGCCGGGGAAGGTGAGCAGTTCTTC	CASSIAGEGEQFF
13	TRBV27	.	TRBJ2-3	.	TGTGCCAGCAGTTTAGCGGGGTATAATACGCAGTATTTT	CASSLAGYNTQYF
14	TRBV11-3	.	TRBJ2-3	.	TGTGCCAGCAGCTTATTTACTAGTTCGGATACGCAGTATTTT	CASSLFTSSDTQYF
14	TRBV7-2	.	TRBJ2-7	TRBD2	TGTGCCAGCAGCTTGGGCGGGAGAGGGTACGAGCAGTACTTC	CASSLGGRGYEQYF
11	TRBV5-4	.	TRBJ2-7	.	TGTGCCAGCATCCGGGGGGCTGAGCAGTACTTC	CASIRGAEQYF
13	TRBV7-2	few	TRBJ2-5	.	TGTGCCAGCAGCTTTGGGTGGTCAGAGACCCAGTACTTC	CASSFGWSETQYF
15	TRBV9	.	TRBJ2-7	TRBD2	TGTGCCAGCAGCCCATCCCCTAGCGGCTCCTACGAGCAGTACTTC	CASSPSPSGSYEQYF
16	TRBV7-9	few	TRBJ2-1	.	TGTGCCAGCAGCTTAGAGATGGGACGGCCCTACAATGAGCAGTTCTTC	CASSLEMGRPYNEQFF
16	TRBV4-1	.	TRBJ1-6	.	TGCGCCAGCAGCCAAGATGTGGACCAGGCTAATTCACCCCTCCACTTT	CASSQDVDQANSPLHF
14	TRBV28	.	TRBJ2-7	.	TGTGCCAGCAGTGCCGGGACACTCACCTACGAGCAGTACTTC	CASSAGTLTYEQYF